This is a list of T cell receptor beta chains from one sample in a study of cytomegalovirus exposure and HLA in healthy donors. Sequenced by immunoSEQ multiplex PCR; TCRdb stores in-frame clones only, minus some. This table holds about 150,000 clones, 70% to 90% found once. What was sequenced was PBMCs. All receptors derive from a woman under 30 in good health and CMV-seronegative. The CDR3 runs from the conserved cysteine through the conserved F or W. Each record gives: CDR3 length, V gene, D gene, clone size, J gene, CDR3 protein, CDR3 DNA. A D gene is named only where the DNA matches it firmly. Some rows have no size entry. The others give once, few or many, or a class for an expanded clone.

14,TRBV10-3,TRBD1,.,TRBJ2-7,CAISPTGSSYEQYF,TGTGCCATCAGTCCGACAGGGAGCTCCTACGAGCAGTACTTC
12,TRBV28,TRBD1,.,TRBJ1-2,CASSTGFYGYTF,TGTGCCAGCTCGACAGGGTTCTATGGCTACACCTTC
14,TRBV7-2,.,few,TRBJ1-2,CASSPPGGRNGYTF,TGTGCCAGCAGCCCCCCGGGAGGGCGAAATGGCTACACCTTC
15,TRBV28,.,.,TRBJ1-5,CASRPRDLGNQPQHF,TGTGCCAGCAGACCTCGGGATCTCGGCAATCAGCCCCAGCATTTT
12,TRBV25-1,TRBD2,.,TRBJ2-5,CASNSGGETQYF,TGTGCCAGCAATAGCGGGGGGGAGACCCAGTACTTC
15,TRBV4-1,TRBD1,.,TRBJ2-5,CASSFDRGQGETQYF,TGCGCCAGCAGCTTCGACAGGGGGCAAGGGGAGACCCAGTACTTC
12,TRBV30,TRBD2,.,TRBJ2-1,CAWTGGVDEQFF,TGTGCCTGGACCGGGGGGGTAGATGAGCAGTTCTTC
14,TRBV9,TRBD1,.,TRBJ2-7,CASSRTGTGYEQYF,TGTGCCAGCAGCAGGACCGGGACAGGCTACGAGCAGTACTTC
15,TRBV5-4,.,once,TRBJ2-3,CASSLEAIGGRTQYF,TGTGCCAGCAGCTTGGAGGCTATTGGTGGGAGAACGCAGTATTTT
17,TRBV11-1,.,.,TRBJ2-1,CASSAGSGSTLYNEQFF,TGTGCCAGCAGCGCTGGGAGCGGGTCCACTTTATACAATGAGCAGTTCTTC
15,TRBV6-4,TRBD2,few,TRBJ2-1,CASSDSTSGGHKQFF,TGTGCCAGCAGTGACTCCACTAGCGGGGGGCATAAGCAGTTCTTC
13,TRBV12-2,.,.,TRBJ2-7,CASQRGRFYEQYF,TGTGCAAGTCAAAGGGGCCGGTTCTACGAGCAGTACTTC
14,TRBV19,.,few,TRBJ2-2,CASSPSGVTGELFF,TGTGCCAGTAGTCCCTCAGGGGTCACCGGGGAGCTGTTTTTT
14,TRBV19,TRBD1,.,TRBJ1-4,CASRQQGASEKLFF,TGTGCCAGTAGACAACAGGGGGCCAGTGAAAAACTGTTTTTT
13,TRBV2,.,.,TRBJ2-2,CASRTLNTGELFF,TGTGCCAGCAGGACTCTTAACACCGGGGAGCTGTTTTTT
15,TRBV28,.,.,TRBJ1-4,CASSPLGASNEKLFF,TGTGCCAGCAGCCCCCTAGGCGCCTCTAATGAAAAACTGTTTTTT
14,TRBV6-5,TRBD2,.,TRBJ2-5,CASSYQRGGETQYF,TGTGCCAGCAGTTATCAGCGGGGGGGCGAGACCCAGTACTTC
15,TRBV10-3,TRBD2,.,TRBJ2-4,CAISVAGVAKNIQYF,TGTGCCATCAGTGTGGCGGGGGTAGCCAAAAACATTCAGTACTTC
16,TRBV4-3,TRBD2,.,TRBJ2-2,CASSPQRGPGTGELFF,TGCGCCAGCAGCCCCCAGCGGGGGCCAGGCACCGGGGAGCTGTTTTTT
11,TRBV7-2,.,once,TRBJ1-3,CASSLGATIYF,TGTGCCAGCAGCTTAGGAGCCACCATATATTTT
15,TRBV2,.,few,TRBJ1-5,CASSTLGLEGQPQHF,TGTGCCAGCAGTACCCTGGGGTTGGAGGGTCAGCCCCAGCATTTT
15,TRBV6-1,.,.,TRBJ2-1,CASSEASGSYNEQFF,TGTGCCAGCAGTGAAGCTAGCGGCTCCTACAATGAGCAGTTCTTC
15,TRBV6-5,TRBD1,.,TRBJ2-7,CASIYLTGGSYEQYF,TGTGCCAGCATCTACCTGACAGGGGGGTCCTACGAGCAGTACTTC
16,TRBV14,.,.,TRBJ2-3,CASSLIPGDTTDTQYF,TGTGCCAGCAGCCTCATTCCAGGGGACACCACAGATACGCAGTATTTT
17,TRBV9,.,.,TRBJ2-3,CASSVAGSGISTDTQYF,TGTGCCAGCAGCGTAGCTGGGAGCGGAATAAGCACAGATACGCAGTATTTT
14,TRBV7-2,TRBD2,.,TRBJ2-1,CASAGAGGYNEQFF,TGTGCCAGCGCGGGGGCGGGGGGTTACAATGAGCAGTTCTTC
16,TRBV6-5,TRBD2,.,TRBJ2-7,CASSYSIRGLSLEQYF,TGTGCCAGCAGTTACTCGATCCGGGGACTATCTCTCGAGCAGTACTTC
16,TRBV4-2,TRBD1,once,TRBJ1-2,CASSQVPGTGGYGYTF,TGTGCCAGCAGCCAAGTACCCGGGACAGGGGGTTATGGCTACACCTTC
14,TRBV28,TRBD1,.,TRBJ2-7,CASSPDRGLPEQYF,TGTGCCAGCAGTCCCGACAGGGGGCTTCCCGAGCAGTACTTC
14,TRBV28,.,.,TRBJ1-5,CASSFTGDVQPQHF,TGTGCCAGCAGTTTTACGGGGGACGTGCAGCCCCAGCATTTT
15,TRBV7-2,TRBD1,.,TRBJ2-7,CASSPTGAGSYEQYF,TGTGCCAGCAGCCCGACAGGGGCCGGCTCCTACGAGCAGTACTTC
14,TRBV28,.,once,TRBJ1-2,CASRRPQANYGYTF,TGTGCCAGCAGAAGACCCCAGGCTAACTATGGCTACACCTTC
14,TRBV30,.,.,TRBJ2-7,CAWSVLKVKSSEYF,TGTGCCTGGAGTGTTCTTAAAGTCAAGAGCTCGGAGTACTTC
15,TRBV6-6,.,.,TRBJ2-2,CASRTSGGDTGELFF,TGTGCCAGCCGGACAAGCGGCGGGGACACCGGGGAGCTGTTTTTT
15,TRBV19,.,.,TRBJ1-5,CASSIVGDTLQPQHF,TGTGCCAGTAGTATAGTGGGGGACACCCTTCAGCCCCAGCATTTT
14,TRBV27,TRBD2,.,TRBJ2-1,CASSVAGGYNEQFF,TGTGCCAGCAGCGTAGCGGGAGGGTACAATGAGCAGTTCTTC
15,TRBV15,.,.,TRBJ2-5,CATYQSSQGSQTQYF,TGTGCCACCTACCAAAGCTCCCAGGGATCACAGACCCAGTACTTC
12,TRBV4-2,TRBD1,.,TRBJ1-1,CASSHQTGDAFF,TGTGCCAGCAGCCACCAGACAGGGGATGCTTTCTTT
12,TRBV29-1,.,.,TRBJ1-2,CSALGGGEGYTF,TGCAGCGCTCTGGGAGGCGGGGAGGGCTACACCTTC
17,TRBV5-1,TRBD1,.,TRBJ1-4,CASSLAGQGVSNEKLFF,TGCGCCAGCAGCTTGGCCGGACAGGGGGTCTCTAATGAAAAACTGTTTTTT
11,TRBV6-6,TRBD1,.,TRBJ1-2,CASTTGDGYTF,TGTGCCAGCACCACAGGGGATGGCTACACCTTC
16,TRBV28,TRBD2,.,TRBJ2-1,CASTETASGVYNEQFF,TGTGCCAGCACCGAGACGGCTAGCGGGGTATACAATGAGCAGTTCTTC
19,TRBV9,.,.,TRBJ2-1,CASSVAAGAALFLYNEQFF,TGTGCCAGCAGCGTAGCCGCGGGGGCGGCCCTCTTCCTTTACAATGAGCAGTTCTTC
16,TRBV15,TRBD2,.,TRBJ2-5,CATSREGRGGGETQYF,TGTGCCACCAGCAGAGAGGGGCGCGGGGGAGGAGAGACCCAGTACTTC
14,TRBV7-2,TRBD1,.,TRBJ1-2,CASSQSGGGSGYTF,TGTGCCAGCAGCCAATCAGGGGGCGGGAGTGGCTACACCTTC
16,TRBV11-2,TRBD2,.,TRBJ2-5,CASSEGTSGRGETQYF,TGTGCCAGCAGCGAAGGGACTAGCGGGAGGGGGGAGACCCAGTACTTC
14,TRBV4-2,TRBD1,.,TRBJ1-2,CASRGTAGTYGYTF,TGTGCCAGCAGAGGGACAGCTGGAACTTATGGCTACACCTTC
16,TRBV6-6,.,few,TRBJ1-5,CASSYSRGGGNQPQHF,TGTGCCAGCAGTTACTCGAGAGGGGGGGGCAATCAGCCCCAGCATTTT
14,TRBV6-5,.,.,TRBJ2-7,CASSYSPTGTEQYF,TGTGCCAGCAGTTACTCACCGACGGGTACCGAGCAGTACTTC
14,TRBV4-3,.,.,TRBJ2-5,CASSRLTGSETQYF,TGCGCCAGCAGCCGCCTGACAGGTTCAGAGACCCAGTACTTC
14,TRBV7-2,.,.,TRBJ1-5,CASSFTGSGQPQHF,TGTGCCAGCAGCTTTACAGGGTCTGGTCAGCCCCAGCATTTT